Following are 5 T cell receptor beta chains from one sample sequenced in a study of blood T cell repertoires in COVID-19. Sequencing was performed with immunoSEQ multiplex PCR; in TCRdb, only in-frame clones are kept and a portion is missing. Of 300,000 to 400,000 clones in the sample, about 91% are singletons; the top ten hold 1.6%. The sequencing input was peripheral blood. The receptor source for this set is a woman in her 30s with COVID-19, enrolled during active disease.

V usage is TRBV9 and J usage is TRBJ2-3; D might be TRBD2 (5 bases). The CDR3 loop spans 15 amino acids. V lost 0 bases to trimming and J lost 6 bases, with 14 bases between them. From germline, CDR1 is SGDLS and CDR2 YYNGEE. CDR3 region: CASSVEGLRLDTQYF. The CDR3 DNA reads TGTGCCAGCAGCGTAGAAGGACTTCGGTTGGATACGCAGTATTTT.

The gene calls are TRBV3-1 (or the pseudogene TRBV3-2) and TRBJ2-3; D is possibly TRBD2 (7 bases). This CDR3 has 16 amino acids. Germline V lookup: CDR1 LGHDT, CDR2 YNNKEL (reference sequence). Trimming took 3 bases from V and 4 from J, leaving 17 bases between them. CDR3 loop: CASSHDVGGPADTQYF. The CDR3 DNA reads as TGTGCCAGCAGCCATGATGTGGGGGGGCCCGCAGATACGCAGTATTTT.

The rearrangement uses TRBV5-1 and TRBJ1-4; TRBD1 is a possible D gene (5 bases). This CDR3 region has 19 residues. Germline assignment: CDR1 SGHRS and CDR2 YFSETQ. The V gene lost 4 bases and the J gene lost 0 bases, with 22 bases spanning the gap. CDR3 bases: TGCGCCAGCAGCCGGACGGGGGTAAAGGCCCCGGCAACTAATGAAAAACTGTTTTTT. Its translation is CASSRTGVKAPATNEKLFF.

This rearrangement joins TRBV12-3 or TRBV12-4 to TRBJ1-1; D remains ambiguous. The V and J ends lost 10 bases and 6 bases respectively, with 15 bases between them. CDR3 length: 12 residues. The DNA of the CDR3 is TGTGCCACAAGGGAGTTAGTCCCTGAAGCTTTCTTT. It encodes CATRELVPEAFF.

This clone is a singleton in its sample. J is TRBJ2-5 and V is TRBV3-1 (or the pseudogene TRBV3-2); the D gene is possibly TRBD2 (6 bases). This CDR3 has 14 residues. Germline V gene sequence: CDR1 LGHDT, CDR2 YNNKEL (reference sequence). Trimming removed 6 bases at V and 1 base at J, with 12 bases between. The CDR3 DNA reads as TGTGCCAGCAGGTGCGGGGCTGGCCAAGAGACCCAGTACTTC. It yields the protein CASRCGAGQETQYF.